This TCR beta chain was identified during a study of blood T cell repertoires in COVID-19. Study-wide context: PBMCs, B-cell-depleted T cells, or T cells were the source of the cDNA or gDNA that made up the material.

Produced via immunoSEQ multiplex PCR; TCRdb's table is partial and in-frame only. The profile shows approximately 170,000 clones, 88% of them singletons. V shed 6 bases, J shed 1 base, and the junction held 2 bases outside the gene matches. Germline CDR1 is MGHRA and CDR2 is YSYEKL. The CDR3 has 14 residues. This clone came up once. Sequenced sample: peripheral blood. This receptor was identified in a man between 50 and 59 years old who had recovered from COVID-19. The J gene is TRBJ2-2, the V gene TRBV4-1; 7 bases agree with TRBD2. This CDR3 is CASSTGGNTGELFF. For the CDR3, the DNA is TGCGCCAGCAGTACGGGGGGGAACACCGGGGAGCTGTTTTTT.